The present T cell receptor (beta chain) was sequenced within a study of T cells in Graves' hyperthyroidism and ophthalmopathy. Amplification of TCR beta CDR3 regions was performed using RNA transcripts as template. TCR CDR3 underwent first-round RT-PCR with the HTBI primer set. TCRdb used MiXCR to reprocess the multiplex PCR reads, holding one entry per CDR3 protein. In the table there are nearly 600,000 distinct CDR3 sequences, approximately 15% of which are singletons. The CDR3 loop spans 14 amino acids. Per the germline V gene, CDR1 is SNHLY and CDR2 is FYNNEI. With 8 bases removed from V and 2 bases from J, the gap between germline ends came to 13 bases. The sample holds many counts of this clonotype.

The receptor was isolated from a woman in her thirties with Graves' hyperthyroidism that later progressed to Graves' ophthalmopathy. Sequenced material: blood. The chain is built from TRBV2 and TRBJ1-5; D gene unclear. The CDR3 protein is CASGPQDGNQPQHF. As DNA, the CDR3 is TGTGCCAGCGGCCCACAAGACGGCAATCAGCCCCAGCATTTT.